The sample holds many counts of the clone carrying this TCR beta chain. The entry originates in a study of neurological immune-mediated disorders. Synthesis of cDNA was carried out by template-switch 5'RACE. The reaction used 10-nucleotide random UMIs. TCRdb analysed the 5' RACE reads with MiXCR anew, one entry per CDR3 protein. The sample consists of 30,000 to 40,000 distinct CDR3 sequences, around 10% of them appearing once. The time point was: technical triplicate 1. Sample: PBMCs. The clonotype originates from a man aged 55-75 years with HTLV-1-associated myelopathy (HAM/TSP).

DNA of the CDR3: TGCAGTGTTTACGGACAGGGGAGATCCTACGAGCAGTACTTC. It yields the protein CSVYGQGRSYEQYF. V gene TRBV20-1 combines with J gene TRBJ2-7, with 9 positions matching TRBD1. The trim removed 7 bases at V and 1 base at J, leaving 8 bases unmatched. The CDR3 has 14 residues. The germline gives CDR1 DFQATT, CDR2 SNEGSKA (reference sequence).